What follows describes a single T cell receptor beta chain. Per the original data handling: For nucleated cells, counts were estimated from reference gene primer amplification. Some clones are missing from TCRdb's copy, which holds only in-frame ones; the method was immunoSEQ multiplex PCR. Clone size and the V and J calls come from that table; the DNA yielded D and trimming. The sample lists about 49,000 clones; 81% were seen once. The data were obtained in a study of blood T cell repertoires in COVID-19. Study-level information: In each case, the material was cDNA or gDNA derived from T cells, B-cell-depleted T cells, or PBMCs.

Germline CDR1 and CDR2: SGHDT and YYEEEE. Trimming took off 5 bases at V and 8 bases at J, with 10 bases between the two ends. This CDR3 has 11 residues. The chain has TRBV5-6 and TRBJ1-2; D is unclear. Sample: peripheral blood. The clonotype originates from a woman aged 80 or older with COVID-19, enrolled during active disease. CDR3 sequence (DNA): TGTGCCAGCAGGATCCGGGGAGGCTACACCTTC. It encodes CASRIRGGYTF. Full variable domain (remainder filled in from reference TRBV5-6 and TRBJ1-2): DAGVTQSPTHLIKTRGQQVTLRCSPKSGHDTVSWYQQALGQGPQFIFQYYEEEERQRGNFPDRFSGHQFPNYSSELNVNALLLGDSALYLCASRIRGGYTFGSGTRLTVV.